This T cell receptor (beta chain) was found in a study of naive and memory T cell subsets. Study-level results: Potentially, T cell activation and differentiation skew this RNA-based measurement.

The CDR3 has 17 residues. From germline, CDR1 is MNHEY and CDR2 SMNVEV (reference sequence). The V gene lost 0 bases and the J gene lost 2 bases, with 14 bases spanning the gap. About this clonotype: Its antigen is undetermined.

Four PCR rounds used nested alpha and beta constant region primers plus the SP2 primer. Blood and skin TCR RNA was reverse transcribed with alpha and beta constant primers. TCRdb re-called the 5' RACE reads with MiXCR, one entry per CDR3 protein. The data contain tens of thousands of distinct CDR3 sequences, more than 7% of them singletons. TCR cDNA received a 3' ligated oligonucleotide that carried a UMI. Whole blood, around 2.5 ml, came from adult healthy volunteers. Cells were not sorted; total RNA input targeted roughly 1 to 1000 ng. V and J are TRBV27 and TRBJ2-1; tentative D call: TRBD2 (6 bases). The receptor comes from a male donor in good health. CDR3 nucleotide sequence: TGTGCCAGCAGTTTATCGAATGCGGGACGTCCCTACAATGAGCAGTTCTTC. As protein: CASSLSNAGRPYNEQFF.